This TCR beta chain was sequenced for a study of control samples from healthy donors and cancer patients. The germline V gene has CDR1 SGHRS and CDR2 YFSETQ. There are 13 residues in the CDR3. With 3 bases removed from V and 6 bases from J, the gap between germline ends came to 9 bases. Libraries were prepared by immunoSEQ multiplex PCR; TCRdb keeps only in-frame clonotypes and omits some of them. The table includes about 49,000 clones, about 86% detected once. The chain combines TRBV5-1 with TRBJ2-2, with D uncertain. The sequenced sample was PBMCs. The clonotype originates from a woman between 50 and 59 years old with lung cancer. CDR3 residues: CASSSDGSGELFF. The CDR3 region has the DNA TGCGCCAGCAGCTCGGACGGATCCGGGGAGCTGTTTTTT. Using reference TRBV5-1 and TRBJ2-2 for the parts outside the CDR3, the full variable domain is KAGVTQTPRYLIKTRGQQVTLSCSPISGHRSVSWYQQTPGQGLQFLFEYFSETQRNKGNFPGRFSGRQFSNSRSEMNVSTLELGDSALYLCASSSDGSGELFFGEGSRLTVL.